This T cell receptor (beta chain) was observed in a study of shared clonotypes between healthy human individuals (dated by TCRdb to 2020 to 2022). The study in broad terms: The cohort included three men and a couple of women between 18 and 49 years of age. For each donor, three plates each were used for CD4 naive and CD4 memory, two plates were used for CD8 naive, and one plate was used for CD8 memory. Blood TCR repertoires of a handful of healthy adults were deeply sequenced to estimate repertoire size and the extent of clonotype sharing between individuals. Libraries were prepared and TCR repertoires were sequenced by different laboratories using diverse techniques, in order to increase sequencing depth and limit assay-specific biases. Leukapheresis yielded between about 0.9 and 10 billion PBMCs per donor.

The donors were healthy, HIV-negative adults who had no recently reported acute infections or vaccinations. Only Caucasian adults living in Nashville, Tennessee, USA were represented among the donors. CD4+ T cells were enriched through magnetic negative selection, after which naive cells were positively selected on CD45RA and the remaining negative fraction served as the memory subset. After blood collection by leukapheresis, PBMCs were isolated using Ficoll-Histopaque density gradient centrifugation and then cryopreserved in the vapor phase of liquid nitrogen. Purity and quantity of every magnetically sorted T cell population were checked by analytical flow cytometry. From each sorted fraction, genomic DNA was isolated and quantified by UV absorbance on a Nanodrop 2000c. As regards this clone: Its antigen is still unknown. Within one base of it there is no much larger clone, and no base qualities were kept.

Overall results and qualifications from the work: Only blood was sampled, and tissue TCR repertoires likely differ from those in blood. Rarefaction of sorted-subset datasets indicated incomplete sequencing despite the large sequencing depth. Estimated clonotype richness was generally larger for naive than for memory subsets. Compared with non-shared clonotypes, the clonotypes found in all four sorted-subset donors had higher generation probabilities. Based on pairwise subsampling, the degree of clonotype sharing among donors was expected to be affected by sequencing depth. Sharing across several donors was observed for approximately 5% of naive CD4, 3% to 3.5% of naive CD8, over 2% of memory CD4, and around 0.42% of memory CD8 clonotypes. Because the study included only a small number of donors, the genetic and exposure-history diversity represented was limited.

Trimming takes 4 bases off V and 0 bases off J; junction bases not matched to a gene: 1. The germline V gene provides CDR1 MNHEY and CDR2 SVGAGI. Its CDR3 holds 15 amino acids, cysteine through phenylalanine. The kept DNA is CDR3 alone, 45 bases in frame from the first base. Using the deep immunoSEQ assay, multiplex PCR amplified TCR CDR3 regions from genomic DNA. Extracted genomic DNA from each cell subset was spread evenly across all wells of several immunoSEQ 96-well plates, with each plate serving as a replicate. Each replicate PCR for sorted subsets received around 200 ng genomic DNA, equal to about 30,000 T cell genomes. Purified libraries were measured with a Qubit 3.0 fluorometer, size-checked on a Bioanalyzer 2100, and measured again with the KAPA Library Quantification kit. Each immunoSEQ 96-well plate was sequenced on its own single-read 150-cycle Illumina NextSeq 550 flow cell. The original methods were these. Because the immunoSEQ output included only junctional sequences and no quality scores, the filtering could not be the same as the filtering used for full-length reads. Sequences were annotated with PyIR, a Python wrapper for IgBLAST v1.9, and V/J genes and CDR3 were assigned using IMGT germline references. Reads were filtered out if the reads had weak V/J assignments (E-value above 1e-6), no CDR3, stop codons, out-of-frame junctions, or ambiguous translated residues. A V3J clonotype was defined by an identical inferred V gene, J gene, and CDR3 amino acid sequence. Percentage overlap between repertoires was calculated by dividing the number of shared unique clonotypes by the size of the smaller repertoire. Repertoire richness was assessed with RTK rarefaction, the Chao1 estimator, and Recon v2.1 estimates of unobserved clonotypes. Generation probabilities for all TCRbeta clonotypes obtained by the gDNA method from four donors were computed using OLGA. The source is immuneACCESS, and TCRdb retained only in-frame sequences with V and J called. Part of the clones is not carried over; for the studies checked, unresolved V genes explain less than half of this, and the remainder is unexplained. V and J calls and clone size are as listed in that table; D and trimming were resolved from the DNA. The sample has over a million clones on record, around 97% of them singletons. The ten largest clonotypes hold roughly 1.2% of the sample.

Sequenced material: naive CD4+ T cells sorted from blood. In the paper's terms, the cell subset or site label means: CD45RA+ positively selected. The V gene is TRBV6-5 and the J gene is TRBJ1-5, and 9 junction bases match TRBD1. The sequence was obtained from a man under 40 in good health. The nucleotide sequence is given as TGTGCCAGCAGTTGGACAGGGGATAGCAATCAGCCCCAGCATTTT. This codes for CASSWTGDSNQPQHF.